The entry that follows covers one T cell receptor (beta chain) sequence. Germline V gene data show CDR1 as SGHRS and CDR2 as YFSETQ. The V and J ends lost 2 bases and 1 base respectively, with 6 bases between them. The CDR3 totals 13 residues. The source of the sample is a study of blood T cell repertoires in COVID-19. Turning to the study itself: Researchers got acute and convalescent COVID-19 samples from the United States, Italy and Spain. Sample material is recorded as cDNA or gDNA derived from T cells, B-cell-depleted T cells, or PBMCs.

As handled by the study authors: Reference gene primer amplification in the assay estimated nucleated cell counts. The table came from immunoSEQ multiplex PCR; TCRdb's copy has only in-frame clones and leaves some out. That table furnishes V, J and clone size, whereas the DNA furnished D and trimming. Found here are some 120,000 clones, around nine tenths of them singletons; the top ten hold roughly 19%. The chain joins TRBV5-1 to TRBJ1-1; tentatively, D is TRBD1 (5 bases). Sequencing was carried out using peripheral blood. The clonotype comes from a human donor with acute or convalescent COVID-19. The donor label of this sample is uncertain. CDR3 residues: CASSFTGNTEAFF. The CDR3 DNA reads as TGCGCCAGCAGCTTTACAGGGAACACTGAAGCTTTCTTT.